Following are 7 T cell receptor beta chains from one sample sequenced in a study of post-analysis software for immune sequencing data. Points from the study as a whole: Among a handful of TRBV segments more frequent in patients than controls were TRBV5-6, TRBV5-1 and TRBV20-1.

TCR beta cDNA libraries had unique molecular identifiers. TCRdb redid the calling of the PCR reads with MiXCR, one entry per CDR3 protein. The sample holds 700,000 to 800,000 distinct CDR3 sequences, 30% seen once. These TCRs' antigens remain unknown. Material for sequencing was blood. All receptors derive from a girl under 18 with multiple sclerosis.

V gene TRBV20-1 combines with J gene TRBJ2-1; unclear D gene. Trimming took off 3 bases at V and 3 bases at J, with 12 bases between the two ends. The germline V gene has CDR1 DFQATT and CDR2 SNEGSKA (reference sequence). There are 14 residues in the CDR3. CDR3 residues: CSASGSSGYNEQFF. CDR3 nucleotide sequence: TGCAGTGCTAGTGGGTCCTCGGGCTACAATGAGCAGTTCTTC.

This sequence joins TRBV4-1 and TRBJ1-5, with 7 bases fitting TRBD1. V lost 1 base and J lost 3; bases outside the gene matches: 3. In germline, CDR1 is MGHRA, CDR2 YSYEKL. CDR3 size: 15 residues. CDR3 sequence reads: CASSQGDRDNQPQHF. The CDR3 bases are TGCGCCAGCAGCCAAGGAGACAGGGACAATCAGCCCCAGCATTTT.

The chain couples TRBV24-1 to TRBJ1-1, with a weak D call TRBD1 (6 bases). V shed 6 bases and J shed 3 bases, with 13 bases lying between them. Germline loops: CDR1 KGHDR, CDR2 SFDVKD. CDR3 size: 14 residues. The CDR3 nucleotides read TGTGCCACCAGTAAACAGGGTGTCGACACTGAAGCTTTCTTT. It is translated as CATSKQGVDTEAFF.

V is TRBV15 and J is TRBJ1-1; no clear D gene. This CDR3 region has 13 residues. Trimming left V 1 base short and J 6 bases short, with 9 bases between. Germline-derived CDR1 and CDR2 are LNHNV and YYDKDF (reference sequence). The CDR3 DNA reads as TGTGCCACCAGCAGAGCAGGCGGGTCTGAAGCTTTCTTT. Residues: CATSRAGGSEAFF.

This chain connects TRBV6-5 to TRBJ1-5, with D unresolved. The CDR3 covers 12 residues. The germline CDR1 and CDR2 sequences are MNHEY and SVGAGI. With 6 bases removed from V and 3 bases from J, the gap between germline ends came to 6 bases. The CDR3 nucleotides are TGTGCCAGCAGACAACCCAATCAGCCCCAGCATTTT. Translated: CASRQPNQPQHF.

This clonotype showed up many times. The rearrangement joins TRBV20-1 to TRBJ1-2; no clear D gene. The CDR3 runs 8 residues. The germline gives CDR1 DFQATT, CDR2 SNEGSKA (reference sequence). V was cut by 6 bases and J by 10 bases, with 6 bases left in between. The CDR3 loop reads CSAFDYTF. Here the CDR3 DNA reads TGCAGTGCGTTCGACTACACCTTC.

About this clonotype: Compared with germline, one end of the junction differs, possibly owing to a read error. This chain connects TRBV5-5 to TRBJ1-5; 11 bases are shared with TRBD1. The CDR3 runs 15 residues. Germline values: CDR1 SGHKS, CDR2 YYEKEE (reference sequence). CDR3 nucleotides: TGTGCCTGCAGCTGGGGGACAGGGGGTGATCAGCCCCAGCATTTT. This codes for CACSWGTGGDQPQHF.